Given below is one TCR beta chain in context. Profiling relied on immunoSEQ multiplex PCR, and the TCRdb table lists in-frame clones only, not all of them. This table has 600,000 to 900,000 clones, approximately 85% appearing once. The length of the CDR3 is 13 residues. Germline V lookup: CDR1 LNHNV, CDR2 YYDKDF (reference sequence). Trimming took off 6 bases at V and 11 bases at J, with 19 bases between the two ends. The source of the sample is a study of shared T cell receptors in the human thymus. The same data also contributed to another study, on human thymus T cells. That work adds: It was from resections taken during corrective heart surgery that the thymus tissue came. There were highly overlapping thymic repertoires among unrelated individuals, as related research reported.

Sequenced material: thymocytes. V usage is TRBV15 and J usage is TRBJ1-1; no reliable D call. This receptor was obtained from a girl less than two years old with a congenital heart defect. The CDR3 loop is CATRPKPGGGAFF. The CDR3 nucleotides read TGTGCCACCAGGCCAAAACCGGGCGGAGGGGCTTTCTTT.